The source of this TCR beta chain is a study of PD-1 blockade in mismatch repair-deficient tumors. Study-level background: All were previously treated, progressing patients with about 12 mismatch repair-deficient cancer types. General study findings and limits: Tumor-resident clones, often undetectable pretreatment in blood, expanded then contracted after pembrolizumab.

This clone was observed once. Its antigen is currently unknown. Repertoires were generated with immunoSEQ multiplex PCR, while TCRdb's copy carries only in-frame clones and drops some. The sample has fewer than 45,000 clones; approximately 84% are singletons. A few pembrolizumab responders had their TCRs sequenced. The sequence was obtained from an adult with mismatch repair-deficient cancer. Specimen: peripheral blood, collected approximately 1.5 years after starting pembrolizumab.

CDR3 in DNA: TGTGCCAGCAGCCCTCGGGGGAGCTACGAGCAGTACTTC. It specifies CASSPRGSYEQYF. The chain recombines TRBV6-1 with TRBJ2-7, with a weak D call TRBD2 (6 bases). Germline V gene lookup returns CDR1 MNHNS and CDR2 SASEGT. V gave up 6 bases and J gave up 3 bases, with 12 bases separating them. The CDR3 totals 13 residues.